What follows describes a single TCR beta chain. Its antigen remains unknown. This sample is drawn from a study of a mutant IDH1 vaccine in newly diagnosed glioma. The wider study: Vaccine dosing followed radiotherapy by 4-6 weeks, or accompanied temozolomide cycles.

Time point defined: week 23, last vaccination. A single vaccine dose contained 300 ug of mutant IDH1 20-mer peptide, and topical imiquimod was used with it. V dropped 3 bases and J dropped 6 bases, with 24 bases sitting between them. The CDR3 length is 17 residues. CDR1 SQVTM and CDR2 ANQGSEA come from the germline V gene. The data were produced by immunoSEQ multiplex PCR, yet TCRdb's version contains in-frame clones alone and is incomplete. The data contain about 55,000 clones, approximately 80% of them singletons. The specimen comprised PBMCs, sampled from a glioma patient whose treatment included an IDH1 peptide vaccine. This sequence joins TRBV29-1 and TRBJ2-1; either TRBD1 or TRBD2 may supply D (5 bases each). This receptor was identified in a man aged 35 to 55 with glioma. CDR3 in amino acids: CSVEGTGTPEAPNEQFF. In DNA, the CDR3 is TGCAGCGTTGAGGGCACCGGGACCCCCGAGGCCCCCAATGAGCAGTTCTTC.